Presented here are 30 T cell receptor beta chains from one specimen sequenced in a study of blood T cell repertoires in COVID-19. Sequenced by immunoSEQ multiplex PCR; TCRdb stores in-frame clones only, minus some. This table has 250,000 or so clones, 85% to 90% appearing once. Sequences were obtained from peripheral blood. The origin of the receptors is a man aged 55 to 69 with acute or convalescent COVID-19.

This chain connects TRBV11-3 to TRBJ1-4; a possible D gene is TRBD1 (5 bases). With 5 bases removed from V and 6 bases from J, the gap between germline ends came to 19 bases. This CDR3 is 16 amino acids long. The germline V gene has CDR1 SGHNT and CDR2 YENEEA. This CDR3 is CASSPDRRGRDEKLFF. In DNA form, the CDR3 reads TGTGCCAGCAGCCCTGACCGGCGTGGCAGGGATGAAAAACTGTTTTTT.

The chain uses TRBV10-3 and TRBJ2-1, with unresolved D. The CDR3 covers 15 residues. Germline V gives CDR1 ENHRY, CDR2 SYGVKD. The ends were cut back, 2 bases at V and 4 bases at J, with 12 bases in the middle. The CDR3 loop reads CAISEGGSTYNEQFF. CDR3 nucleotides: TGTGCCATCAGTGAGGGCGGTTCCACATACAATGAGCAGTTCTTC.

This clone appeared once. This rearrangement joins TRBV9 to TRBJ1-1, with 7 bases that match TRBD1. Germline CDR1 is SGDLS and CDR2 is YYNGEE. The CDR3 length is 16 residues. The V gene end was trimmed by 0 bases and the J gene end by 6 bases; junction bases not matched to a gene: 11. The CDR3, as DNA: TGTGCCAGCAGCGTAGGAACACAGGGGAATAACGCTGAAGCTTTCTTT. This encodes CASSVGTQGNNAEAFF. Full variable domain (remainder filled in from reference TRBV9 and TRBJ1-1): DSGVTQTPKHLITATGQRVTLRCSPRSGDLSVYWYQQSLDQGLQFLIQYYNGEERAKGNILERFSAQQFPDLHSELNLSSLELGDSALYFCASSVGTQGNNAEAFFGQGTRLTVV.

The rearrangement links TRBV19 to TRBJ2-7; 10 bases agree with TRBD2. Germline-derived CDR1 and CDR2 are LNHDA and SQIVND (reference sequence). The V gene end was trimmed by 3 bases and the J gene end by 2 bases; junction bases not matched to a gene: 4. The CDR3 runs to 15 residues. DNA of the CDR3: TGTGCCAGTAGTATCACTAGCGGGACCACCTACGAGCAGTACTTC. Translating it yields CASSITSGTTYEQYF.

The CDR3, as DNA: TGTGCCAGCGCGGGCGGTCTGCGGACTGAAGCTTTCTTT. This gives the protein CASAGGLRTEAFF. V gene TRBV27 combines with J gene TRBJ1-1, with D unclear. Trimming removed 8 bases at V and 5 bases at J, with 15 bases between. The CDR3 covers 13 residues. CDR1 is MNHEY and CDR2 is SMNVEV in the germline V gene (reference sequence).

V and J are TRBV2 and TRBJ2-7, with 10 bases fitting TRBD2. The CDR3 has 15 amino acids. The germline gives CDR1 SNHLY, CDR2 FYNNEI. Losses at the gene ends were 4 bases for V and 5 bases for J; bases not matched to a gene: 8. The CDR3 region is CASSVLIAGGHEQYF. The CDR3 coding sequence is TGTGCCAGCAGTGTCCTGATAGCGGGAGGCCACGAGCAGTACTTC.

V usage is TRBV4-2 and J usage is TRBJ2-2; D uncertain. In germline, CDR1 is LGHNA, CDR2 YNFKEQ. This CDR3 spans 13 amino acids. V shed 4 bases and J shed 4 bases, with 7 bases lying between them. The CDR3 DNA sequence: TGTGCCAGCAGCCTGCTCGGCACCGGGGAGCTGTTTTTT. It is translated as CASSLLGTGELFF.

CDR3: CASSQMIAGRDTQYF. As DNA, the CDR3 is TGTGCCAGCAGCCAAATGATAGCGGGGAGAGATACGCAGTATTTT. The V gene is TRBV3-1 (or the pseudogene TRBV3-2), the J gene TRBJ2-3, with 8 bases that match TRBD2. Per germline, CDR1 LGHDT and CDR2 YNNKEL (reference sequence). CDR3 length: 15 amino acids. Trimming took 2 bases from V and 5 from J; bases not matched to a gene: 6.

This clone was seen a handful of times. The chain joins TRBV4-2 to TRBJ1-3; TRBD1 aligns across 8 bases. CDR1 and CDR2 (germline): LGHNA, YNFKEQ. J was trimmed by 1 base and V by 1 base; bases with no gene match: 3. This CDR3 has 16 residues. The CDR3 bases are TGTGCCAGCAGCCAAGCGAACAGGGGGTCTGGAAACACCATATATTTT. As protein: CASSQANRGSGNTIYF.

This chain links TRBV4-3 with TRBJ2-2, with 8 bases that match TRBD2. This CDR3 contains 16 residues. CDR1 and CDR2 from the germline V gene are LGHNA and YSLEER. V shed 1 base and J 5 bases; nucleotides not matched to a gene: 6. CDR3 region: CASSQALAEGTGELFF. CDR3 bases: TGCGCCAGCAGCCAAGCACTAGCGGAGGGAACCGGGGAGCTGTTTTTT.

This chain links TRBV7-9 with TRBJ1-6; tentative D call: TRBD1 (6 bases). Per the germline V gene, CDR1 is SEHNR and CDR2 is FQNEAQ (reference sequence). With 2 bases removed from V and 14 bases from J, the gap between germline ends came to 13 bases. The CDR3 length is 13 residues. The DNA of the CDR3 is TGTGCCAGCAGCTTACCAGGGGTTCTAGCCCTCCACTTT. It translates to CASSLPGVLALHF.

V is TRBV18 and J is TRBJ2-7; possibly TRBD1 for D (6 bases). CDR1 and CDR2 (germline): KGHSH, LQKENI. The V gene lost 1 base and the J gene lost 2 bases, with 9 bases spanning the gap. The CDR3 is 14 amino acids. CDR3 nucleotides: TGTGCCAGCTCACCACGGCAGGGGACCTACGAGCAGTACTTC. This translates into CASSPRQGTYEQYF.

This sequence joins TRBV28 and TRBJ1-2; TRBD1 agrees at 8 bases. V was pared by 6 bases and J by 7 bases, with 10 bases of the junction left unmatched. The CDR3 has 14 residues. Germline values: CDR1 MDHEN, CDR2 SYDVKM. Here the CDR3 reads CASSFQGAWAGYTF. The CDR3 DNA reads TGTGCCAGCAGCTTTCAGGGGGCTTGGGCTGGCTACACCTTC.

This chain joins TRBV12-3 or TRBV12-4 and TRBJ2-7; tentative D call: TRBD1 (6 bases). The V and J ends lost 5 bases and 8 bases respectively, with 10 bases between them. CDR3 size: 11 residues. CDR3 DNA: TGTGCCAGCAGTATCGGACAGAAGCAGTACTTC. Translation: CASSIGQKQYF.

V is TRBV5-6 and J is TRBJ1-1, with D possibly matching TRBD1 (6 bases). V was shortened by 3 bases and J by 0 bases, with 21 bases between the two germline ends. CDR1 SGHDT and CDR2 YYEEEE come from the germline V gene. The CDR3 sequence is 18 residues long. CDR3 sequence reads: CASSSTYRAPFLNTEAFF. CDR3 bases: TGTGCCAGCAGCTCGACCTACAGGGCCCCTTTTTTGAACACTGAAGCTTTCTTT.

For this clone: The junction and the germline gene differ at one end; a read error may be behind it. The chain links TRBV13 to TRBJ1-5; 8 bases agree with TRBD1. The germline CDR1 and CDR2 sequences are PRHDT and FYEKMQ (reference sequence). This CDR3 has 15 amino acids. The DNA of the CDR3 is TGTGCCAGCAGCCTAGGTGGACAGGGAATTCAGCCCCAGCATTTT. Its protein is CASSLGGQGIQPQHF.

The chain joins TRBV7-6 to TRBJ2-7, with a weak D call TRBD2 (5 bases). CDR3 length equals 15 residues. Germline V lookup: CDR1 SGHVS, CDR2 FNYEAQ. V was clipped by 1 base and J by 10 bases, with 20 bases between them. CDR3 region: CASSLDPGSPRPQYF. CDR3 nucleotide sequence: TGTGCCAGCAGCTTAGATCCGGGGAGCCCTAGACCTCAGTACTTC.

This clone was observed once. The genes are TRBV24-1 and TRBJ2-3, with D unclear. Germline loops: CDR1 KGHDR, CDR2 SFDVKD. With 12 bases removed from V and 1 base from J, the gap between germline ends came to 16 bases. The CDR3 sequence is 14 residues long. CDR3 nucleotides: TGTGCCTCCTCCGACCCACGGGGCACAGATACGCAGTATTTT. It encodes CASSDPRGTDTQYF.

J is TRBJ1-2 and V is TRBV29-1; perhaps TRBD1 as D (6 bases). CDR3 length equals 13 residues. V dropped 0 bases and J dropped 9 bases, with 14 bases sitting between them. The V gene's germline CDR1 is SQVTM and CDR2 ANQGSEA. The CDR3 here is CSVEDRGRGSYTF. DNA of the CDR3: TGCAGCGTTGAAGATCGGGGCAGGGGAAGCTACACCTTC.

The chain couples TRBV7-9 to TRBJ1-5; maybe TRBD1 (5 bases). V was shortened by 3 bases and J by 1 base, with 16 bases between the two germline ends. Germline-derived CDR1 and CDR2 are SEHNR and FQNEAQ (reference sequence). The CDR3 extends over 17 amino acids. The CDR3 is CASSLGIGVESNQPQHF. The CDR3 DNA is TGTGCCAGCAGCTTGGGAATAGGGGTCGAGAGCAATCAGCCCCAGCATTTT. The full variable domain, in which reference TRBV7-9 and TRBJ1-5 provide the parts outside the CDR3, is DTGVSQNPRHKITKRGQNVTFRCDPISEHNRLYWYRQTLGQGPEFLTYFQNEAQLEKSRLLSDRFSAERPKGSFSTLEIQRTEQGDSAMYLCASSLGIGVESNQPQHFGDGTRLSIL.

The chain combines TRBV7-3 with TRBJ2-3; the match to TRBD2 covers 9 bases. The CDR3 has 13 residues. Germline CDR1 and CDR2: SGHTA and FQGTGA. J was trimmed by 5 bases and V by 4 bases; bases with no gene match: 1. CDR3 bases: TGTGCCAGCAGCTCGACTAGCGGAGATACGCAGTATTTT. It specifies CASSSTSGDTQYF.

The sample holds one count of this clone. The gene calls are TRBV30 and TRBJ1-1; D is unresolved. Germline lookup yields CDR1 GTSNPN and CDR2 SVGIG (reference sequence). V was trimmed by 4 bases and J by 8 bases, leaving 14 bases between them. CDR3 length: 12 residues. The CDR3 sequence is CAWKFGSGEAFF. The CDR3 DNA reads as TGTGCCTGGAAATTCGGGTCCGGCGAAGCTTTCTTT. Drawing the rest from reference TRBV30 and TRBJ1-1, the complete variable domain is SQTIHQWPATLVQPVGSPLSLECTVEGTSNPNLYWYRQAAGRGLQLLFYSVGIGQISSEVPQNLSASRPQDRQFILSSKKLLLSDSGFYLCAWKFGSGEAFFGQGTRLTVV.

The chain combines TRBV28 with TRBJ1-2; D gene uncertain. V lost 2 bases to trimming and J lost 4 bases, with 5 bases between them. CDR1 MDHEN and CDR2 SYDVKM come from the germline V gene. This CDR3 is built from 12 residues. The CDR3, as DNA: TGTGCCAGCAGTTTAAACGGCTATGGCTACACCTTC. Its protein product is CASSLNGYGYTF.

V usage is TRBV23-1 and J usage is TRBJ1-5; D call uncertain. TRBV23-1 is designated an ORF whose function remains uncertain. V lost 4 bases and J lost 4, with 5 bases in between. The CDR3 has 12 amino acids. CDR3 sequence: CASSRTNQPQHF. The DNA of the CDR3 is TGCGCCAGCAGTCGGACTAATCAGCCCCAGCATTTT.

The CDR3 DNA reads TGCAGCGTTGGACTAGCGGGAGCTGCAGATACGCAGTATTTT. As protein: CSVGLAGAADTQYF. The chain is built from TRBV29-1 and TRBJ2-3, with 12 positions matching TRBD2. V was pared by 4 bases and J by 4 bases, with 3 bases of the junction left unmatched. Germline CDR1 is SQVTM and CDR2 is ANQGSEA. CDR3 length: 14 residues.

The V call is TRBV11-1, the J call TRBJ2-3; D is perhaps TRBD1 (6 bases). V gave up 1 base and J gave up 3 bases, with 14 bases separating them. CDR1 is SGHAT, CDR2 FQDESV, per germline (reference sequence). The CDR3 is made up of 16 amino acids. CDR3 sequence (DNA): TGTGCCAGCAGCTTAGAGGCTGGCAGGGGAACAGATACGCAGTATTTT. Translation gives CASSLEAGRGTDTQYF.

The rearrangement joins TRBV19 to TRBJ2-5; D uncertain. Germline CDR1 LNHDA, CDR2 SQIVND (reference sequence). This CDR3 is 16 amino acids long. The V end was cut by 0 bases, the J end by 5 bases, with 16 bases between. The CDR3 nucleotides read TGTGCCAGTAGTATAGATAAGAGTTCAGGTAGGGAGACCCAGTACTTC. It translates to CASSIDKSSGRETQYF.

The chain has TRBV27 and TRBJ1-6; 8 bases align to TRBD1. Germline V gene data show CDR1 as MNHEY and CDR2 as SMNVEV (reference sequence). V was clipped by 2 bases and J by 7 bases; unmatched bases: 4. The CDR3 contains 15 residues. In DNA, the CDR3 is TGTGCCAGCAGTTTAGGACAGGGAAGAAATTCACCCCTCCACTTT. It codes for CASSLGQGRNSPLHF.

The chain joins TRBV4-3 to TRBJ1-6; D may be TRBD1 (5 bases). The CDR3 covers 14 residues. Germline-derived CDR1 and CDR2 are LGHNA and YSLEER. V dropped 1 base and J dropped 9 bases, with 10 bases sitting between them. Here the CDR3 DNA reads TGCGCCAGCAGCCAAGTGGGGACTAGTTCACCCCTCCACTTT. Translating it yields CASSQVGTSSPLHF.

The rearrangement joins TRBV27 to TRBJ1-5; D remains ambiguous. The ends were cut back, 3 bases at V and 4 bases at J, with 10 bases in the middle. The CDR3 spans 14 residues. The germline V gene has CDR1 MNHEY and CDR2 SMNVEV (reference sequence). CDR3 nucleotide sequence: TGTGCCAGCAGTTTTGCGGGGAGTAATCAGCCCCAGCATTTT. This translates into CASSFAGSNQPQHF.